These T cell receptor beta chains were read from a single sample in a study of monozygotic twins with inflammatory bowel disease. Each CDR3 protein gets one entry in TCRdb, which reprocessed the 5' RACE reads and gives no DNA. The table lists 300,000 to 400,000 distinct CDR3 sequences, with under 2.5% in the top ten. Specimen: blood. The receptors were gathered from a human donor with ulcerative colitis or Crohn's disease, or a healthy co-twin of an affected twin (not recorded which). The CDR3 runs from the conserved cysteine through the conserved F or W.

V gene,J gene,CDR3 protein
TRBV28,TRBJ2-5,CASTIRPQETQYF
TRBV12-3/TRBV12-4,TRBJ2-5,CASSLVGWGETQYF
TRBV18,TRBJ2-1,CASSPSGRPTDEQFF
TRBV7-2,TRBJ2-3,CASSLGTRWGDTQYF
TRBV20-1,TRBJ1-1,CSARSELGAEAFF
TRBV7-8,TRBJ1-5,CASTLEPGGYNQPQHF
TRBV29-1,TRBJ1-2,CSVGGTVTDNYGYTF
TRBV20-1,TRBJ2-1,CSVYGVLFSYNEQFF
TRBV12-3/TRBV12-4,TRBJ2-2,CASRTPGQGNTGELFF
TRBV12-3/TRBV12-4,TRBJ2-7,CASSQGLAYEQYF